This TCR beta chain originates from a study of T cell changes during pregnancy in multiple sclerosis. Data came from immunoSEQ multiplex PCR; TCRdb stores just in-frame clones and leaves some out. The sample includes approximately 58,000 clones, roughly 90% of them seen just once. V lost 0 bases, J lost 5 bases, and 1 base stayed unmatched. This CDR3 contains 15 residues. Germline CDR1 reads MNHEY; CDR2 reads SVGAGI. The chain has TRBV6-5 and TRBJ1-6; TRBD1 matches 7 bases. Sequenced material: CD4+ T cells from peripheral blood mononuclear cells, taken after pregnancy. The TCR comes from a female donor in good health, enrolled as a control in a pregnancy study. CDR3 amino acids: CASSYSGQHNSPLHF. As DNA, the CDR3 is TGTGCCAGCAGTTACTCGGGACAGCATAATTCACCCCTCCACTTT.